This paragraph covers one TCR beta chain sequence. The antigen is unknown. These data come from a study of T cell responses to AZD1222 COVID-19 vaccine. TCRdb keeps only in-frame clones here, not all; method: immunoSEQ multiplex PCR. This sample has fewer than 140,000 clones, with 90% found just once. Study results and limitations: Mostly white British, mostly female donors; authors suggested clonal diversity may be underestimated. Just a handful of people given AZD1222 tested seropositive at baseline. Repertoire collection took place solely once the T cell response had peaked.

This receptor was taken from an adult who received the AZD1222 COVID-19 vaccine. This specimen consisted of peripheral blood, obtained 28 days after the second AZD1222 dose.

The CDR3 sequence: CASSREETQYF. In DNA form, the CDR3 reads TGTGCCAGCTCACGGGAAGAGACCCAGTACTTC. J is TRBJ2-5 and V is TRBV18; D remains unclear. Between the trimmed V and J ends, which lost 4 bases and 3 bases, there was a span of 3 bases. This CDR3 region has 11 residues. The germline CDR1 and CDR2 sequences are KGHSH and LQKENI. Complete variable domain (other parts from reference TRBV18 and TRBJ2-5): NAGVMQNPRHLVRRRGQEARLRCSPMKGHSHVYWYRQLPEEGLKFMVYLQKENIIDESGMPKERFSAEFPKEGPSILRIQQVVRGDSAAYFCASSREETQYFGPGTRLLVL.